This paragraph reports one TCR beta chain. The sample belongs to a study of blood T cell repertoires in COVID-19. Study in general: Nucleic acid was either cDNA or gDNA, and it came from T cells, B-cell-depleted T cells, or PBMCs.

CDR1 LNHDA and CDR2 SQIVND come from the germline V gene (reference sequence). There are 15 residues in the CDR3. Germline trimming cut 1 base from V and 5 bases from J; bases unmatched to any gene: 5. TCRdb keeps only in-frame clones here, not all; method: immunoSEQ multiplex PCR. The sample includes roughly 410,000 clones, around 90% of them seen just once. Sequencing was performed on peripheral blood. The V gene is TRBV19, the J gene TRBJ2-1; TRBD2 aligns across 7 bases. The sequence came from a man between 40 and 49 years old with acute or convalescent COVID-19. Here the CDR3 DNA reads TGTGCCAGTAGTATAGGCCTAGCGGCGAACAATGAGCAGTTCTTC. This encodes CASSIGLAANNEQFF.